This T cell receptor beta chain was recorded in a study of blood T cell repertoires in COVID-19. Across the study: Specimens from acute and convalescent COVID-19 originated in the United States, Italy and Spain. PBMCs, B-cell-depleted T cells, or T cells provided the cDNA or gDNA that made up the material.

Germline trimming cut 1 base from V and 7 bases from J; bases unmatched to any gene: 8. CDR3 length: 17 residues. Germline CDR1 is SGHRS and CDR2 is YFSETQ. One Seattle source followed patients from active infection through their disease course. Study processing details: Reference gene primers were amplified, and this amplification served to estimate nucleated cell counts. Produced via immunoSEQ multiplex PCR; TCRdb's table is partial and in-frame only. V, J and clone size were drawn from that table, and D and trimming were deduced from the DNA. The repertoire holds 410,000 or so clones, with 89% as singletons.

This TCR derives from a woman in her thirties or forties with COVID-19, enrolled during active disease. This rearrangement joins TRBV5-1 to TRBJ1-6, with TRBD1 matching over 10 bases. Sequences were obtained from peripheral blood. The CDR3 bases are TGCGCCAGCAGCTTGAGACCGACAGGGGGCGGAAATTCACCCCTCCACTTT. This sequence encodes CASSLRPTGGGNSPLHF.